The T cell receptor (beta chain) under discussion was sequenced for a study of fetal regulatory T cell absence and autoimmunity. The CDR3 spans 11 residues. Germline V gene sequence: CDR1 SQVTM, CDR2 ANQGSEA. V lost 4 bases and J lost 4, with 8 bases in between. This table comes from immunoSEQ multiplex PCR, and its TCRdb copy is limited to in-frame clones, with some not included. The sample lists 95,000 or so clones, approximately 79% occurring once. Study outcomes and limitations: Oligoclonal TCR enrichment in pancreas over cord blood reached over 95-fold for some clones. The oligoclonal enrichment was interpreted as supporting antigen-driven pancreatic autoimmunity before birth in IPEX syndrome.

On this clone itself: Its antigen is as yet unknown.

The sequence was obtained from a male donor with IPEX syndrome. Sequencing was performed on pancreas tissue. The gene calls are TRBV29-1 and TRBJ2-7; D is uncertain. The DNA of the CDR3 is TGCAGCGTTGGGCCCCAATACGAGCAGTACTTC. It codes for CSVGPQYEQYF.